The clone carrying this TCR beta chain was seen many times. As yet, its antigen is unknown. The data were taken from a study of T-cell reconstitution after alpha-beta-depleted transplantation in children. Per germline, CDR1 DFQATT and CDR2 SNEGSKA (reference sequence). The V and J ends lost 0 bases and 2 bases respectively, with 14 bases between them. The CDR3 runs 15 residues. Study-level results: TCRbeta diversity was high at day 60 in some patients (a result of surviving recipient T cells and thymic progenitors).

Preparing the TCRbeta library involved the use of unique molecular identifiers. TCRdb called the PCR reads again in MiXCR, with one record for every CDR3 protein. The data contain tens of thousands of distinct CDR3 sequences, 52% of them singletons. V usage is TRBV20-1 and J usage is TRBJ2-7, with TRBD1 as a possible D gene (5 bases). This specimen was peripheral blood, taken before TCRalphabeta/CD19-depleted stem cell transplant. This receptor was obtained from a boy less than two years old with SCID, due to receive a stem cell transplant. The CDR3 sequence: CSARDLARDPYEQYF. The CDR3 DNA reads TGCAGTGCTAGAGATCTCGCCAGGGATCCCTACGAGCAGTACTTC.